The T cell receptor beta chain under discussion was sequenced for a study of breast tumors, draining lymph nodes, adjacent tissues. In its sample, this clonotype was seen many times. One end of the junction fails to match germline, which may point to a read error. TCRdb redid the calling of the multiplex PCR reads with MiXCR, one entry per CDR3 protein. Here the sample spans more than 50,000 distinct CDR3 sequences, 35% to 50% being singletons. In germline, CDR1 is DFQATT, CDR2 SNEGSKA (reference sequence). CDR3 length equals 12 residues. The TCR comes from a female donor with breast cancer. Some clones in this sample may be carry-over from other donors' samples. The chain combines TRBV20-1 with TRBJ2-7; 13 bases map to TRBD2. The source material was breast tumor tissue. DNA for the CDR3: TGTGGGACTAGCGGGGTTTTCGGCGAGCAGTACTTC. Translated, it gives CGTSGVFGEQYF.